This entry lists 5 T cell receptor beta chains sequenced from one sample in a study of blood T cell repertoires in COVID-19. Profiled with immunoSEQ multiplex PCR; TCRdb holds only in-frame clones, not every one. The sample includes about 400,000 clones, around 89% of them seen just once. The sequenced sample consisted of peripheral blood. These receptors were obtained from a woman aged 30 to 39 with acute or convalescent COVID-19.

CDR3 DNA: TGTGCCAGCAGCTACGCGTGGGACACCTATTCACCCCTCCACTTT. Its translation: CASSYAWDTYSPLHF. The chain is built from TRBV7-9 and TRBJ1-6; a possible D gene is TRBD1 (6 bases). This CDR3 has 15 amino acids. V was trimmed by 4 bases and J by 8 bases, leaving 15 bases between them. Germline lookup yields CDR1 SEHNR and CDR2 FQNEAQ (reference sequence).

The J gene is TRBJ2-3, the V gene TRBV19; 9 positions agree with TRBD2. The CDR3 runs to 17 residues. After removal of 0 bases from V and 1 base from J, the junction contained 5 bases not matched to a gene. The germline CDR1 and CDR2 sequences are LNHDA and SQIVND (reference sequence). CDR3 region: CASSIESSGAGTDTQYF. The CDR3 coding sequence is TGTGCCAGTAGTATAGAGTCTAGCGGGGCTGGCACAGATACGCAGTATTTT.

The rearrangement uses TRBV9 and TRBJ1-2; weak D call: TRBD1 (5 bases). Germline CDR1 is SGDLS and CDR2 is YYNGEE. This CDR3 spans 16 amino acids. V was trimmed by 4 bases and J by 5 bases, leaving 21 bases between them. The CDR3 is CASSRETDILGYGYTF. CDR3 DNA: TGTGCCAGCAGCCGGGAGACAGACATCCTGGGGTATGGCTACACCTTC.

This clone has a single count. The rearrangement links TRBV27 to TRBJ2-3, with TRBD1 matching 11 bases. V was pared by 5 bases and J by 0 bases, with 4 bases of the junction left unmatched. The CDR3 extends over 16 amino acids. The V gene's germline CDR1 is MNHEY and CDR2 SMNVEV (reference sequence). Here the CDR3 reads CASSRGQGDSTDTQYF. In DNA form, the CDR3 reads TGTGCCAGCAGTCGGGGACAGGGGGACAGCACAGATACGCAGTATTTT.

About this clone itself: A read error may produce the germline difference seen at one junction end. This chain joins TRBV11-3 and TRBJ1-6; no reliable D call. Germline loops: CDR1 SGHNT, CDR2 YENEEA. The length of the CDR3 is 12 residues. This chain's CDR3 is CASSPLELFCPF. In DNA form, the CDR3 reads TGTGCCAGCAGTCCCCTGGAGCTTTTCTGCCCTTTT.